What follows are 11 T cell receptor beta chains derived from one specimen sequenced in a study of graft-versus-host responses after intestinal transplantation (dated by TCRdb to 2020 to 2022). The library came from the immunoSEQ multiplex PCR assay. TCRdb limited this immuneACCESS table to in-frame rearrangements with V and J called. A share of clones is missing; checked studies link under half to unresolved V genes, and the rest is unexplained. Counted in this sample were about 64,000 clones; 80% to 95% of them appeared once. The leading ten clones occupy about 6.7% of the sample. This sample comprised bone marrow, obtained less than 750 days after intestinal transplantation. The receptors originated from a human patient who received an intestinal transplant, so some T cells may come from the graft donor.

The gene calls are TRBV15 and TRBJ1-1; maybe TRBD1 (5 bases). The CDR3 is 16 residues long. V lost 0 bases and J lost 1, with 12 bases in between. Germline CDR1 is LNHNV and CDR2 is YYDKDF (reference sequence). This CDR3 reads CATSRDLGDWNTEAFF. Here the CDR3 DNA reads TGTGCCACCAGCAGAGATCTTGGGGACTGGAACACTGAAGCTTTCTTT.

This sequence joins TRBV5-4 and TRBJ2-3; TRBD2 agrees at 8 bases. The junction had 15 bases not matched to a gene; V was cut back by 3 bases and J by 6 bases. CDR3 size: 17 residues. CDR1 and CDR2 from the germline V gene are SGHNT and YYREEE (reference sequence). DNA for the CDR3: TGTGCCAGCAGCTATCTAGTGGCGGGAGGAGGGTCGGATACGCAGTATTTT. Protein: CASSYLVAGGGSDTQYF.

The chain employs TRBV6-1 and TRBJ2-7; 7 nucleotides line up with TRBD2. Germline V gene lookup returns CDR1 MNHNS and CDR2 SASEGT. J gave up 4 bases and V 3 bases, and 0 bases lay outside the gene matches. This CDR3 is built from 12 residues. The CDR3 region is CASSEGGYEQYF. The CDR3 nucleotides are TGTGCCAGCAGTGAGGGGGGGTACGAGCAGTACTTC.

The chain employs TRBV7-7 and TRBJ2-5, with 10 bases that match TRBD1. The DNA end favors TRBJ2-7, so the J call may be wrong. This CDR3 comprises 15 residues. CDR1 and CDR2 from the germline V gene are SSHAT and FNYEAQ (reference sequence). This CDR3 is CASSPGTGDGYEQYF. DNA for the CDR3: TGTGCCAGCAGCCCCGGGACAGGGGACGGCTACGAGCAGTACTTC.

This chain connects TRBV30 to TRBJ2-7; D is possibly TRBD1 (6 bases). Germline V gene sequence: CDR1 GTSNPN, CDR2 SVGIG (reference sequence). This CDR3 contains 15 residues. V lost 3 bases to trimming and J lost 5 bases, with 20 bases between them. CDR3 bases: TGTGCCTGGAGATTCTCTTCCGGGACATCTGACGAGCAGTACTTC. Its translation: CAWRFSSGTSDEQYF.

The V call is TRBV6-8, the J call TRBJ1-1; D gene unclear. This CDR3 spans 14 amino acids. Trimming stripped 2 bases from V and 0 bases from J, with 7 bases between. From germline, CDR1 is MNHGY and CDR2 SAAAGT. CDR3 sequence: CASSYGGVNTEAFF. In DNA, the CDR3 is TGTGCCAGCAGTTACGGTGGGGTGAACACTGAAGCTTTCTTT.

The chain has TRBV4-1 and TRBJ2-3, with 8 bases matching TRBD2. The germline V gene has CDR1 MGHRA and CDR2 YSYEKL. The CDR3 spans 16 residues. The junction had 9 bases not matched to a gene; V was cut back by 5 bases and J by 2 bases. The CDR3 DNA reads TGCGCCAGCAGCGACAGAGCGGGAGAGGCCACAGATACGCAGTATTTT. Protein sequence: CASSDRAGEATDTQYF.

The CDR3 sequence is CASSEVSIVGGLGQETQYF. As DNA, the CDR3 is TGTGCCAGCAGTGAAGTTTCAATCGTAGGGGGGCTTGGGCAAGAGACCCAGTACTTC. The chain combines TRBV6-1 with TRBJ2-5; D is perhaps TRBD1 or TRBD2 (6 bases each). V lost 1 base, J lost 2 bases, and 23 bases lay in between. The germline V gene encodes CDR1 MNHNS and CDR2 SASEGT. The CDR3 extends over 19 amino acids.

The genes are TRBV21-1 and TRBJ2-2; the table's TRBD2 call for D was not verified on the DNA. TRBV21-1 is an annotated pseudogene. CDR3 size: 14 residues. The CDR3 sequence: CASSPRSLTGELFF. CDR3 bases: TGTGCCAGCAGCCCACGCTCCCTAACCGGGGAGCTGTTTTTT.

This clone came up once. The chain has TRBV21-1 and TRBJ1-1. TRBV21-1 is assigned pseudogene status. The CDR3 runs 16 residues. CDR3 nucleotides: TGTGCCATCGCGCATGCTAGCGGGCATAATAGGACTGAAGCTTTCTTT. It specifies CAIAHASGHNRTEAFF.

V and J are TRBV18 and TRBJ1-1; 9 bases agree with TRBD1. Germline values: CDR1 KGHSH, CDR2 LQKENI. V lost 6 bases and J lost 5; bases outside the gene matches: 10. The CDR3 is made up of 15 amino acids. The CDR3 spells CASSPETGGRTEAFF. The CDR3 DNA reads as TGTGCCAGCTCTCCGGAGACAGGGGGTCGGACTGAAGCTTTCTTT.